This paragraph covers one T cell receptor (beta chain) sequence. What it binds is not known. A much more abundant neighbour one base away suggests this may be a read error. The data originate from a study of immune heterogeneity within non-small cell lung tumors. Study context: In total, the tumors were 4 squamous cell carcinomas, some ten non-squamous carcinomas and 1 not otherwise specified. Study-wide results and caveats: Tumor sites in a patient shared identical dominant CDR3 beta clonotypes and also carried site-unique high-frequency clones.

TCR beta CDR3 was amplified by multiplex PCR, first round 10 cycles, 32 V and 13 J primers. Via MiXCR, TCRdb re-called the multiplex PCR reads, giving one row per CDR3 protein. The profile shows 20,000 or so distinct CDR3 sequences, around 26% of them singletons. At 550 to 700 ng per sample, bulk tumor genomic DNA provided the template. Surgery yielded several widely spaced biopsies per primary tumor. The patients were newly diagnosed with non-small cell lung cancer, had not been treated, and had curative surgery. Those donating were patients (newly diagnosed with non-small cell lung cancer) who were having surgery with curative intent. The CDR3 spans 15 residues. The germline gives CDR1 SNHLY, CDR2 FYNNEI. J lost 0 bases, V lost 7 bases, and 6 bases had no gene match.

The source of this sequence is a man aged 35 to 55 with non-small cell lung cancer. The specimen was lung tumor tissue. The chain has TRBV2 and TRBJ2-1; 7 bases agree with TRBD2. The CDR3 nucleotides are TGTGCCAGCAATTCAGCGGGAAACTCCTACAATGAGCAGTTCTTC. Amino acid sequence: CASNSAGNSYNEQFF.